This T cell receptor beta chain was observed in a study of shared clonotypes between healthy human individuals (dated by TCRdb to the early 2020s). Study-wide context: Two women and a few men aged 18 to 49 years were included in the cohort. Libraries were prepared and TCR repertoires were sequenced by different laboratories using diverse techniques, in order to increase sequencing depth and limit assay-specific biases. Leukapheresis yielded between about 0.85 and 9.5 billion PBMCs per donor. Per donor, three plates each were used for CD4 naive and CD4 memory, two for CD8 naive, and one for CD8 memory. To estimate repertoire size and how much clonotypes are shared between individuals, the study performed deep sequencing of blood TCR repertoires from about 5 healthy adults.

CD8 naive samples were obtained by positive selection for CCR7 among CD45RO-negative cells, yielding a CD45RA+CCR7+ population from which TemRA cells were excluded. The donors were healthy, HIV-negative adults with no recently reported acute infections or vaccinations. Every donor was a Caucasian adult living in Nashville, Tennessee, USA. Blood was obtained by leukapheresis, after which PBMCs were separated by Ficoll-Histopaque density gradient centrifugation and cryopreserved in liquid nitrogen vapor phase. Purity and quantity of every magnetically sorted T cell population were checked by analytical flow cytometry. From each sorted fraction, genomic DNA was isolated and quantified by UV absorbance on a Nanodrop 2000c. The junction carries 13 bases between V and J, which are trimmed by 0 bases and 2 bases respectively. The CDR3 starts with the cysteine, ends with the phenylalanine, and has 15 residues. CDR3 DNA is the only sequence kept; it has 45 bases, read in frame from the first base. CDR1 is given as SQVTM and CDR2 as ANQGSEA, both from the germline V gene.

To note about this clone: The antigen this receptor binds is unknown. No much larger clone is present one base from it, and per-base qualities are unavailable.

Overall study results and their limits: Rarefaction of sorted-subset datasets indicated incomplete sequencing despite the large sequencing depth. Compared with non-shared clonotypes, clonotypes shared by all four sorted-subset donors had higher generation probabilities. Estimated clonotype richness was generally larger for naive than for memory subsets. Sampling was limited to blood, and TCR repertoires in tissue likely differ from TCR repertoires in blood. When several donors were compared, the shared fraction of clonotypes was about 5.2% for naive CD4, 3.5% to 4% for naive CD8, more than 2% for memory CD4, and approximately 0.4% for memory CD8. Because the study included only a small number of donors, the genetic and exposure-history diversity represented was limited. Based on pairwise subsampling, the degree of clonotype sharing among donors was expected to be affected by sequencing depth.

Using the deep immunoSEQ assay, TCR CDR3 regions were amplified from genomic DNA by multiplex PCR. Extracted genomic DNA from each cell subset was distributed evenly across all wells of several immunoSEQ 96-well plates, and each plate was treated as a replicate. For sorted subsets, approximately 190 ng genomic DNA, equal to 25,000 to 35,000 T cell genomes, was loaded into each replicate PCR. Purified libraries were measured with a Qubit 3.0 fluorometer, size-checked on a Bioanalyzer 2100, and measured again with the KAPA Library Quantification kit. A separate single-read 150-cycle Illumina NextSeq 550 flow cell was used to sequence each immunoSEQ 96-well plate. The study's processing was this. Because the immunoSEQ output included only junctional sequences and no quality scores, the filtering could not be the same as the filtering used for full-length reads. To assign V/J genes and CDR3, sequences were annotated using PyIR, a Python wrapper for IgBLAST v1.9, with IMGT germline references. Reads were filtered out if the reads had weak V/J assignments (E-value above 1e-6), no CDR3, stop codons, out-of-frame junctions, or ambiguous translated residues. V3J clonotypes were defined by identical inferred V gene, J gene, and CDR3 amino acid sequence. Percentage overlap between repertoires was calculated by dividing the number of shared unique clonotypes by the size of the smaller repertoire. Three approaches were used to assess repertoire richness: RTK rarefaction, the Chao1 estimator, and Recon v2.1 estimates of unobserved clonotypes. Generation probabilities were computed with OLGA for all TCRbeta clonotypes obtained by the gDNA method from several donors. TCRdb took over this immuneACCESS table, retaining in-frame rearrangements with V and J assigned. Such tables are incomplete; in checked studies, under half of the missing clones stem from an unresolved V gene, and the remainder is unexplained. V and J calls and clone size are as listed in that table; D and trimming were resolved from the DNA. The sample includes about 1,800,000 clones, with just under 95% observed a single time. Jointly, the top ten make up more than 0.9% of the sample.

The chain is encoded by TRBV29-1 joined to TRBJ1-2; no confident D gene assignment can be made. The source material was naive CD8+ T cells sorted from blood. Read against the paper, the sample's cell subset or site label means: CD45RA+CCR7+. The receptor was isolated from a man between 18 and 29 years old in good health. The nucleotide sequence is TGCAGCGTTGAAGAAGGGTCAGGTCCCAACTATGGCTACACCTTC. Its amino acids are CSVEEGSGPNYGYTF.